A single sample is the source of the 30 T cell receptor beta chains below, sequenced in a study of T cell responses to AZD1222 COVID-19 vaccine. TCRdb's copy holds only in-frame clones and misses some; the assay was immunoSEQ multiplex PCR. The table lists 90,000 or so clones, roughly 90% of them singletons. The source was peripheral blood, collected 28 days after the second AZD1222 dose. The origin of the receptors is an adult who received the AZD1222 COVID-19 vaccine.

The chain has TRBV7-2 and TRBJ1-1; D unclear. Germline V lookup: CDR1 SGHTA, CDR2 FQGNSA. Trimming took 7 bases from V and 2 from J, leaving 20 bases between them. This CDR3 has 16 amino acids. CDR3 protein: CASMADRTLLNTEAFF. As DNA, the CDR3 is TGTGCCAGCATGGCCGACCGTACGTTGTTAAACACTGAAGCTTTCTTT.

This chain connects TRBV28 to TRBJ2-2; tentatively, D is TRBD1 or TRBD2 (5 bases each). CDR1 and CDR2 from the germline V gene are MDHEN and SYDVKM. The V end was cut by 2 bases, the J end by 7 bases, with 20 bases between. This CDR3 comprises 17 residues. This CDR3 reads CASSLISGQVVGGELFF. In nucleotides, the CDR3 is TGTGCCAGCAGTTTAATCTCGGGGCAGGTTGTCGGCGGGGAGCTGTTTTTT.

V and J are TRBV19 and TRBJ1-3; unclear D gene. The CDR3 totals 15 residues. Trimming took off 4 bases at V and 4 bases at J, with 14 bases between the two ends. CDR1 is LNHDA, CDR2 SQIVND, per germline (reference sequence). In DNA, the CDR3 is TGTGCCAGTAGTACCGTCTTGGGCGGAGGAAACACCATATATTTT. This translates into CASSTVLGGGNTIYF. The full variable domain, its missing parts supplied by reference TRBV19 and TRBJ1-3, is DGGITQSPKYLFRKEGQNVTLSCEQNLNHDAMYWYRQDPGQGLRLIYYSQIVNDFQKGDIAEGYSVSREKKESFPLTVTSAQKNPTAFYLCASSTVLGGGNTIYFGEGSWLTVV.

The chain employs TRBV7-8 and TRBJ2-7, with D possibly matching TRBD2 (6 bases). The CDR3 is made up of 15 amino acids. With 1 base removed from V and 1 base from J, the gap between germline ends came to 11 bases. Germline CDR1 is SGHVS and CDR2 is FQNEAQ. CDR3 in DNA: TGTGCCAGCAGCTTAGTGGGGGGACGGTCCTACGAGCAGTACTTC. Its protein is CASSLVGGRSYEQYF.

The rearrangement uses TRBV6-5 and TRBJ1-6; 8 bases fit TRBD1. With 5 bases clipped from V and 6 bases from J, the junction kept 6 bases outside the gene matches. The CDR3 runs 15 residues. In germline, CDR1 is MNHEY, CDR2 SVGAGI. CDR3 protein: CASSTRQGFNSPLHF. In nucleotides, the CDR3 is TGTGCCAGCAGTACCCGACAGGGGTTTAATTCACCCCTCCACTTT.

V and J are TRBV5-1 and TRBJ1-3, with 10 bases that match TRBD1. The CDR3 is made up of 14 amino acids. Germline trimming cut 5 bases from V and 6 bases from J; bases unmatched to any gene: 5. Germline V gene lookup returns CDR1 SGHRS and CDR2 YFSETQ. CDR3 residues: CASRQGTGENTIYF. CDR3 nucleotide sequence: TGCGCCAGCAGACAGGGGACAGGGGAAAACACCATATATTTT. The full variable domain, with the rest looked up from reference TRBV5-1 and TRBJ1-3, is KAGVTQTPRYLIKTRGQQVTLSCSPISGHRSVSWYQQTPGQGLQFLFEYFSETQRNKGNFPGRFSGRQFSNSRSEMNVSTLELGDSALYLCASRQGTGENTIYFGEGSWLTVV.

The CDR3 protein is CASSSNRNYEQYV. The CDR3 DNA reads as TGTGCCAGCAGCTCGAACAGGAACTACGAGCAGTACGTC. This sequence joins TRBV11-2 and TRBJ2-7; weak D call: TRBD1 (5 bases). V lost 4 bases and J 3 bases, leaving 10 bases between the germline ends. This CDR3 contains 13 residues. In germline, CDR1 is SGHAT, CDR2 FQNNGV.

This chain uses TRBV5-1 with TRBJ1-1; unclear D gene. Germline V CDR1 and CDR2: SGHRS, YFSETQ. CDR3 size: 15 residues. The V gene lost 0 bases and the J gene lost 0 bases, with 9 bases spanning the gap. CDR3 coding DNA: TGCGCCAGCAGCTTGGACAGCCTCATGAACACTGAAGCTTTCTTT. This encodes CASSLDSLMNTEAFF.

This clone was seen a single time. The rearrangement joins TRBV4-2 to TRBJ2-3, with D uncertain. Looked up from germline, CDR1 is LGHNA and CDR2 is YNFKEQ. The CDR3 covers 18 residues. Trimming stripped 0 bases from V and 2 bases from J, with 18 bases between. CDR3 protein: CASSQEGPPLGPTDTQYF. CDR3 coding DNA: TGTGCCAGCAGCCAAGAAGGGCCTCCATTAGGCCCCACAGATACGCAGTATTTT.

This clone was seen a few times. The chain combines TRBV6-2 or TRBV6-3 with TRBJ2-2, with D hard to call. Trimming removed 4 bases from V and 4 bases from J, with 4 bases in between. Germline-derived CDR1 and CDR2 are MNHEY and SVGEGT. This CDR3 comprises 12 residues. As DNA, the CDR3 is TGTGCCAGCAGTTCCCTCACCGGGGAGCTGTTTTTT. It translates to CASSSLTGELFF.

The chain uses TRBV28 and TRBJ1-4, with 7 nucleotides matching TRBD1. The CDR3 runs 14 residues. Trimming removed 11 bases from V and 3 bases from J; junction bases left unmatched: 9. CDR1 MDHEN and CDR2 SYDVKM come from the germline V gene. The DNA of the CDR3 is TGTGCCGGCGGGAGGGGGCGGCCTAATGAAAAACTGTTTTTT. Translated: CAGGRGRPNEKLFF. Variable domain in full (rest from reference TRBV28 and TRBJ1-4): DVKVTQSSRYLVKRTGEKVFLECVQDMDHENMFWYRQDPGLGLRLIYFSYDVKMKEKGDIPEGYSVSREKKERFSLILESASTNQTSMYLCAGGRGRPNEKLFFGSGTQLSVL.

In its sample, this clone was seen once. CDR3 region: CASSPRPLNQPQHF. In DNA, the CDR3 is TGTGCCAGCAGCCCCCGGCCCCTCAATCAGCCCCAGCATTTT. This chain links TRBV27 with TRBJ1-5; no clear D gene. Trimming pared 6 bases from V and 3 bases from J, leaving 12 bases between. The CDR3 spans 14 residues. Per the germline V gene, CDR1 is MNHEY and CDR2 is SMNVEV (reference sequence).

The CDR3, as DNA: TGTGCCAGCAGTGACGACAGGGAGAACACCGGGGAGCTGTTTTTT. Protein product: CASSDDRENTGELFF. V is TRBV6-4 and J is TRBJ2-2; 7 bases line up with TRBD1. The CDR3 is 15 amino acids. The V gene end was trimmed by 2 bases and the J gene end by 1 base; junction bases not matched to a gene: 1. Germline loops: CDR1 MRHNA, CDR2 SNTAGT.

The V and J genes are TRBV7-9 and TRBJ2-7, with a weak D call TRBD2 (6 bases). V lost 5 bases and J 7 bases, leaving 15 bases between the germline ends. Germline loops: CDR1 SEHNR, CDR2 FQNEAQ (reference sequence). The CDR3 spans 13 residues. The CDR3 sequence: CASSLGGQGEQYF. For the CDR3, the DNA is TGTGCCAGCAGCCTGGGGGGTCAGGGTGAGCAGTACTTC.

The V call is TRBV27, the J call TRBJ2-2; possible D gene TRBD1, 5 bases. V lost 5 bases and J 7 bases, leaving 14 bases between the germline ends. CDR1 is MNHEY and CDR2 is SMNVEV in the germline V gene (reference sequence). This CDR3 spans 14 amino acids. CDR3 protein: CASSVAGPGGELFF. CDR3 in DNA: TGTGCCAGCAGTGTAGCAGGGCCGGGCGGGGAGCTGTTTTTT.

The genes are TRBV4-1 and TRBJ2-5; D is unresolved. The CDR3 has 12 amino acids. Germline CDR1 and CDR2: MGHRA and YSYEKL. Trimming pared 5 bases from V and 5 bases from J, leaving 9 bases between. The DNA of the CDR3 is TGCGCCAGCAGCTACCCTGAGGAGACCCAGTACTTC. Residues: CASSYPEETQYF.

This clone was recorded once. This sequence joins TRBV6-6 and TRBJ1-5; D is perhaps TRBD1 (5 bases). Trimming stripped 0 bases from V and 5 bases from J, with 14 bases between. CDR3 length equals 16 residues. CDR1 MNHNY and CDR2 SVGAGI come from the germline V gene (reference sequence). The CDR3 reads CASSYSHGGTDQPQHF. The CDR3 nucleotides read TGTGCCAGCAGTTACTCCCACGGGGGTACGGATCAGCCCCAGCATTTT.

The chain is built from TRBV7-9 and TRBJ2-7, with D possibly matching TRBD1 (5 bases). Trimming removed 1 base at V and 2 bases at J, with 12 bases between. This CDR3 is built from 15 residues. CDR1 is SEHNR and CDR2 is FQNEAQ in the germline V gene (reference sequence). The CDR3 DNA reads TGTGCCAGCAGCTTAGGCCAGGGAAGGGCCTACGAGCAGTACTTC. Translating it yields CASSLGQGRAYEQYF.

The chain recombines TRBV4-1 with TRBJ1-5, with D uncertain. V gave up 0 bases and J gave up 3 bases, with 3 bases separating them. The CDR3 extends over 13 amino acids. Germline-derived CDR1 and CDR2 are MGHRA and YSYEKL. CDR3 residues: CASSQDSNQPQHF. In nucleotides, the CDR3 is TGCGCCAGCAGCCAAGATTCCAATCAGCCCCAGCATTTT.

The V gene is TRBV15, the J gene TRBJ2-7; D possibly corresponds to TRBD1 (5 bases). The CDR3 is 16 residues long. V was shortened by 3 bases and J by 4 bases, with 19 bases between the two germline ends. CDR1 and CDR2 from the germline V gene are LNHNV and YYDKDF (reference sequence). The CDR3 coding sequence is TGTGCCACCAGCAGCGTTCCAAAAGGGGCTACGTACGAGCAGTACTTC. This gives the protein CATSSVPKGATYEQYF. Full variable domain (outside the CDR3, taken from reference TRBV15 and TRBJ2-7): DAMVIQNPRYQVTQFGKPVTLSCSQTLNHNVMYWYQQKSSQAPKLLFHYYDKDFNNEADTPDNFQSRRPNTSFCFLDIRSPGLGDTAMYLCATSSVPKGATYEQYFGPGTRLTVT.

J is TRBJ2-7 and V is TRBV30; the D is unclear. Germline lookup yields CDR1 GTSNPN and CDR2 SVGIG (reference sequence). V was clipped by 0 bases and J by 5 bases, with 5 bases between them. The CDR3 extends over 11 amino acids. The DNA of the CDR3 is TGTGCCTGGAGTGTAGACCACGAGCAGTACTTC. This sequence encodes CAWSVDHEQYF.

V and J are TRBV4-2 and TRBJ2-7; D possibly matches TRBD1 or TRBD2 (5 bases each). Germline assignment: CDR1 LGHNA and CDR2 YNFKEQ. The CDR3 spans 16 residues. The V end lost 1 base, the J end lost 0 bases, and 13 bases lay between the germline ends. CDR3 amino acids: CASSQGWQGVSYEQYF. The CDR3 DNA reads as TGTGCCAGCAGCCAAGGGTGGCAGGGAGTCTCCTACGAGCAGTACTTC.

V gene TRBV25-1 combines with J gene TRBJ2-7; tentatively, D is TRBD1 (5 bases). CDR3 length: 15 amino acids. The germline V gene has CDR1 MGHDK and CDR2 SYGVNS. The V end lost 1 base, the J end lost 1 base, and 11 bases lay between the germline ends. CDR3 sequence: CASSEFVKGSYEQYF. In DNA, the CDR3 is TGTGCCAGCAGTGAATTTGTCAAGGGGTCCTACGAGCAGTACTTC.

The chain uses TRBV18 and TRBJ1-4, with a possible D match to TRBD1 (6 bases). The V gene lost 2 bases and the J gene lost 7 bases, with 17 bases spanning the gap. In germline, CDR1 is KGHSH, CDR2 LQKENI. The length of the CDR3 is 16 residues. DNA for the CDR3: TGTGCCAGCTCACCAAAAAACGGACAGTTGGGTGAAAAACTGTTTTTT. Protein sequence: CASSPKNGQLGEKLFF. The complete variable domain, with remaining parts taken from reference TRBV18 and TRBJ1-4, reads NAGVMQNPRHLVRRRGQEARLRCSPMKGHSHVYWYRQLPEEGLKFMVYLQKENIIDESGMPKERFSAEFPKEGPSILRIQQVVRGDSAAYFCASSPKNGQLGEKLFFGSGTQLSVL.

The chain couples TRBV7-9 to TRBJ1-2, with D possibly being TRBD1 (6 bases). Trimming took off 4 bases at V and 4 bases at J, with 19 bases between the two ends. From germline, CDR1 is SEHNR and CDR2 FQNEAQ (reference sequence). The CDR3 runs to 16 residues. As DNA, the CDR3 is TGTGCCAGCAGCTCCCGCGAGGGGGGGGGTGCCTATGGCTACACCTTC. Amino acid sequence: CASSSREGGGAYGYTF.

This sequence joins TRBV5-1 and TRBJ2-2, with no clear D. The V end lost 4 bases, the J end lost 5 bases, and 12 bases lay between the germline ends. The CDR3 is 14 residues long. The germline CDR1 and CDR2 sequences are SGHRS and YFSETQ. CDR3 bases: TGCGCCAGCAGCGACAACACAGTGACCGGGGAGCTGTTTTTT. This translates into CASSDNTVTGELFF.

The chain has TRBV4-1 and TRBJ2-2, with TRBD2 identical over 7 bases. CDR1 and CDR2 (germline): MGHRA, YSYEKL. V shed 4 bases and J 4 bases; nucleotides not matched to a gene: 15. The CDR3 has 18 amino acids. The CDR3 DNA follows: TGCGCCAGCAGCCGCAAAGGGGAGGGACTCGAGATCACCGGGGAGCTGTTTTTT. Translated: CASSRKGEGLEITGELFF.

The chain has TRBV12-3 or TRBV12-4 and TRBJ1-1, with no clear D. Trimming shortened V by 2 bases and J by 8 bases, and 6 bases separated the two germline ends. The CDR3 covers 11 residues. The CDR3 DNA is TGTGCCAGCAGTTTATCCGGGGAAGCTTTCTTT. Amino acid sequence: CASSLSGEAFF.

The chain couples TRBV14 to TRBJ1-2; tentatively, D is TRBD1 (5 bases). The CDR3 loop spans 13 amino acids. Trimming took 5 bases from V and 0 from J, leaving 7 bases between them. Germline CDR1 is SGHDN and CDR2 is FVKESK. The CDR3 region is CASSRGANYGYTF. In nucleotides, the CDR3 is TGTGCCAGCAGCAGGGGTGCTAACTATGGCTACACCTTC.

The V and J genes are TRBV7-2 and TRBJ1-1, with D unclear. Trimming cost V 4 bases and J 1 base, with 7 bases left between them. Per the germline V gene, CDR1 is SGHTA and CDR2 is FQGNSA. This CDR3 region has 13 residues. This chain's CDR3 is CASSSPGNTEAFF. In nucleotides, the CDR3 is TGTGCCAGCAGCTCCCCGGGGAACACTGAAGCTTTCTTT.